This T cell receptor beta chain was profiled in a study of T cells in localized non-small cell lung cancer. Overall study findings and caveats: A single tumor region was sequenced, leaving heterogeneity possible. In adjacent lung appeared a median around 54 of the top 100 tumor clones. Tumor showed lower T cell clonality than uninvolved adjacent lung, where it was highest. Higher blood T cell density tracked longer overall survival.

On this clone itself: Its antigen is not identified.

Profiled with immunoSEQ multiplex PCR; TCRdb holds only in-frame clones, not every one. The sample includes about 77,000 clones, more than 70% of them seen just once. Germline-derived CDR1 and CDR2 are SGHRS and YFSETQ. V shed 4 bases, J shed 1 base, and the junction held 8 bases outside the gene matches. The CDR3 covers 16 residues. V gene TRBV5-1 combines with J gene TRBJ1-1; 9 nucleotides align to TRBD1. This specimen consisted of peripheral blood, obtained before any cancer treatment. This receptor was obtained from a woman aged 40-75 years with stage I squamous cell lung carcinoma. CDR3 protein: CASSPGTGRRNTEAFF. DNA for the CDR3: TGCGCCAGCAGCCCTGGGACAGGGAGAAGGAACACTGAAGCTTTCTTT.